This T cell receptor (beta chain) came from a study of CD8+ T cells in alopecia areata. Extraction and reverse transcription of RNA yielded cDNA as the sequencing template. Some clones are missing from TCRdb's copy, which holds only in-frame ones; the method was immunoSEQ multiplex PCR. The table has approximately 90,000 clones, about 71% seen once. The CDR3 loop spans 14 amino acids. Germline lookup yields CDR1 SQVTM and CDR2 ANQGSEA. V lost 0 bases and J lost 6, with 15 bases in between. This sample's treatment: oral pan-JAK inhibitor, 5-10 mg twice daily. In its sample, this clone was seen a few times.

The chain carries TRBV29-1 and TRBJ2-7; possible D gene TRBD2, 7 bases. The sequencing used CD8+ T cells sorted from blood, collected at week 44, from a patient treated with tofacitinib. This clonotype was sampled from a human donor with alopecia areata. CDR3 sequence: CSVEDPGRGPEQYF. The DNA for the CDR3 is TGCAGCGTTGAAGATCCGGGGCGGGGGCCCGAGCAGTACTTC.